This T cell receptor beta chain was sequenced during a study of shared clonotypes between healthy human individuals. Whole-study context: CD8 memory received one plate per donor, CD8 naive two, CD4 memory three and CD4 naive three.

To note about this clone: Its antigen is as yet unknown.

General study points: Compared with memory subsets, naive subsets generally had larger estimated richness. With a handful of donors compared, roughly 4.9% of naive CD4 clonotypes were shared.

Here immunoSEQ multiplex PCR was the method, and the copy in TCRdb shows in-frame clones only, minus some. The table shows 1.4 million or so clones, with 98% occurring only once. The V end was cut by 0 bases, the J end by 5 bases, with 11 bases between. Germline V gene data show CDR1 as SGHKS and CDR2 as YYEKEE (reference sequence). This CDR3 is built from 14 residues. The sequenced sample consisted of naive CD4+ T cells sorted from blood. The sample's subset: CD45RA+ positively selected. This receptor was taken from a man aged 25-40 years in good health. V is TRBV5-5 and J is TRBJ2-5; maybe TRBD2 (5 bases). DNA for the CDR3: TGTGCCAGCAGCTTGGATTTCCCGGGGGAGACCCAGTACTTC. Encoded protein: CASSLDFPGETQYF.